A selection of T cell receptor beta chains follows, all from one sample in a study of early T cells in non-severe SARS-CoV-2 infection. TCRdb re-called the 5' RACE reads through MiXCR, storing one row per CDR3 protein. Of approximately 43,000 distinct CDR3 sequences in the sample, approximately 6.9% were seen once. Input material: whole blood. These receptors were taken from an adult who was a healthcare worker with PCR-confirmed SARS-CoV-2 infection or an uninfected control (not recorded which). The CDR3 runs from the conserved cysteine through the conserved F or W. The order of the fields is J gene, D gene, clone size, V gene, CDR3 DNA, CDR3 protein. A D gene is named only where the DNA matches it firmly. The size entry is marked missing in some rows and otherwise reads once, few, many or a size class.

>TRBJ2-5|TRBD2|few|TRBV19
TGTGCCAGCGGGGGGTCAGGAGAGACCCAGTACTTC
CASGGSGETQYF
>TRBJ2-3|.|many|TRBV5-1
TGCGCCAGCCGGGGACCGGGCAGCACAGATACGCAGTATTTT
CASRGPGSTDTQYF
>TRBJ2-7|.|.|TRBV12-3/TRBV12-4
TGTGCCAGCAGTACAGGAGACTACGAGCAGTACTTC
CASSTGDYEQYF
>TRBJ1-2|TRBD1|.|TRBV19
TGTGCCAGTAGTATTTCGACAGGGAATGGCTACACCTTC
CASSISTGNGYTF
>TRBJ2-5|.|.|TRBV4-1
TGCGCCAGCAGCCGAGAGCCGGGATTTCAAGAGACCCAGTACTTC
CASSREPGFQETQYF
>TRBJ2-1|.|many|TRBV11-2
TGTGCCAGCGCCCTCTCGCGGGATGAGCAGTTCTTC
CASALSRDEQFF
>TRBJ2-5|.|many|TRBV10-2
TGCGCCAGCAGTGTGGGAGAGACCCAGTACTTC
CASSVGETQYF
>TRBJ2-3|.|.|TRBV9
TGTGCCAGCAACCGGGACGGGGCGACAGATACGCAGTATTTT
CASNRDGATDTQYF
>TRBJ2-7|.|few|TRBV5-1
TGCGCCAGCAGCTTGAGCGGACACGCCTACGAGCAGTACTTC
CASSLSGHAYEQYF
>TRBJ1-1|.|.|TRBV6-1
TGTGCCAGCAGTGAAAGATTCACTGAAGCTTTCTTT
CASSERFTEAFF
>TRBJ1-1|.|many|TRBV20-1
TGCAGTGCCCTACCTCTGACCTCCTGGAACACTGAAGCTTTCTTT
CSALPLTSWNTEAFF
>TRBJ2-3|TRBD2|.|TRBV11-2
TGTGCCAGCAGCTTAGGAGCGGGGGGGCTCGCGGATACGCAGTATTTT
CASSLGAGGLADTQYF
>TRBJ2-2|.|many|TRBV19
TGTGCCGGCCGGACGGAAAACACCGGGGAGCTGTTTTTT
CAGRTENTGELFF
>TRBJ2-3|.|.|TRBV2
TGTGCCAGCAGTCGAACTAGCCCTCGAAGGGATACGCAGTATTTT
CASSRTSPRRDTQYF
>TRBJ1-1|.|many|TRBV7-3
TGTGCCAGCAGCTTAACAGGGGATACTGAAGCTTTCTTT
CASSLTGDTEAFF
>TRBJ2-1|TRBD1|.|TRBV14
TGTGCCAGCAGCCATAGGGGGCGCGCCTACAATGAGCAGTTCTTC
CASSHRGRAYNEQFF
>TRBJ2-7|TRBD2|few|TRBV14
TGTGCCAGCAGCCTATTGACTAGCTTGGGAGAGCAGTACTTC
CASSLLTSLGEQYF
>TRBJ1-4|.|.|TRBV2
TGTGCCAGCAGTGGAACAGGGCGCGCTAATGAAAAACTGTTTTTT
CASSGTGRANEKLFF
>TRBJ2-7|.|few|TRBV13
TGTGCCAGCAGCTCGCGGGGGCCCTACGAGCAGTACTTC
CASSSRGPYEQYF
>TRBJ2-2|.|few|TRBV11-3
TGTGCCAGTTCCCCCCGCACTTGGGGGGCGAACACCGGGGAGCTGTTTTTT
CASSPRTWGANTGELFF
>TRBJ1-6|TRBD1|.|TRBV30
TGTGCCTGGAGTGTACTAGGGGGCAGAGAGAGTAATTCACCCCTCCACTTT
CAWSVLGGRESNSPLHF
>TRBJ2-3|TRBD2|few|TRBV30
TGTGCCTGGAGTGTTTCGGGGGGTTTTACAGATACGCAGTATTTT
CAWSVSGGFTDTQYF